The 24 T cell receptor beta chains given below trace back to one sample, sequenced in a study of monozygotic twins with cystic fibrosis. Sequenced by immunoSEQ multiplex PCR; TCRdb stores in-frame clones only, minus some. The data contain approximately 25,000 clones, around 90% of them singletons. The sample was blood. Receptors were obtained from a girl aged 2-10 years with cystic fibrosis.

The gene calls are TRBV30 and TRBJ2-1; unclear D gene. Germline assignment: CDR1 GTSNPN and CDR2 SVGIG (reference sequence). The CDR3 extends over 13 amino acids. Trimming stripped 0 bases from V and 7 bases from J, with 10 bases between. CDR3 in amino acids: CAWSVQLGNEQFF. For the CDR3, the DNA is TGTGCCTGGAGTGTACAGTTAGGGAATGAGCAGTTCTTC.

The CDR3 spells CASSPMTSGGAADTQYF. CDR3 DNA sequence: TGCGCCAGCAGCCCCATGACTAGCGGGGGGGCTGCTGATACGCAGTATTTT. This chain uses TRBV5-1 with TRBJ2-3; TRBD2 aligns across 14 bases. Germline V lookup: CDR1 SGHRS, CDR2 YFSETQ. J was trimmed by 6 bases and V by 4 bases; bases with no gene match: 10. This CDR3 comprises 17 residues.

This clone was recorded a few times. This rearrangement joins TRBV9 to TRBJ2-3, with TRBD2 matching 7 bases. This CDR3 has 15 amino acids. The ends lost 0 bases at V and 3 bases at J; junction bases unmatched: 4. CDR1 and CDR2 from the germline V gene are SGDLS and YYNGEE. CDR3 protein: CASSVGGGRTDTQYF. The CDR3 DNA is TGTGCCAGCAGCGTAGGCGGGGGTAGGACAGATACGCAGTATTTT.

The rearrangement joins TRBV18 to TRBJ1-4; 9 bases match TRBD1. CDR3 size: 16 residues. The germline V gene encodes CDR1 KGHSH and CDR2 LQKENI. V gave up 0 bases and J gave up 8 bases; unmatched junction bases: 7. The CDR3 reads CASSPPVGQGPEKLFF. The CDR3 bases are TGTGCCAGCTCACCACCGGTCGGACAGGGGCCGGAAAAACTGTTTTTT.

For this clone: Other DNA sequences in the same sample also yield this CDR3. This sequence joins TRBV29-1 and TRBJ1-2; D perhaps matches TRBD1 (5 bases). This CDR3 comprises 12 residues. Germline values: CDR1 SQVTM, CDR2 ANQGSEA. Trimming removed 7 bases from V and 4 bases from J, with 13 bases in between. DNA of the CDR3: TGCAGCGCCCTGACAGTTATCTATGGCTACACCTTC. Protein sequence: CSALTVIYGYTF.

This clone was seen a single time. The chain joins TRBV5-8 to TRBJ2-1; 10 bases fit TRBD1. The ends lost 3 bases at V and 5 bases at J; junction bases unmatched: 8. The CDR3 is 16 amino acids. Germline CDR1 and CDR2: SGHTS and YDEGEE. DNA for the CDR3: TGTGCCAGCAGCTGGGATGTGGGGACAGGGGACAATGAGCAGTTCTTC. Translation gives CASSWDVGTGDNEQFF.

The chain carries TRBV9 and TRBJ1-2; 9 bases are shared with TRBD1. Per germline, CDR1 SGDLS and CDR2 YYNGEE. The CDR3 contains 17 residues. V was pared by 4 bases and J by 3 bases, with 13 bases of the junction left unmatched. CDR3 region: CASSPTDGQGNYYGYTF. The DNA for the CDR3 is TGTGCCAGCAGCCCCACAGATGGACAGGGGAATTACTATGGCTACACCTTC. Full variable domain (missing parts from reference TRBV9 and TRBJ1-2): DSGVTQTPKHLITATGQRVTLRCSPRSGDLSVYWYQQSLDQGLQFLIQYYNGEERAKGNILERFSAQQFPDLHSELNLSSLELGDSALYFCASSPTDGQGNYYGYTFGSGTRLTVV.

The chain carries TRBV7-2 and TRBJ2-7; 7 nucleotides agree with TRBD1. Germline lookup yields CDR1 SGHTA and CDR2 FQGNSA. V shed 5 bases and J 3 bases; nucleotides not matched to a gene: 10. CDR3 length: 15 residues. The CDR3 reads CASSPRGNLGYEQYF. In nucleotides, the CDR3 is TGTGCCAGCAGCCCCAGGGGGAATTTGGGCTACGAGCAGTACTTC.

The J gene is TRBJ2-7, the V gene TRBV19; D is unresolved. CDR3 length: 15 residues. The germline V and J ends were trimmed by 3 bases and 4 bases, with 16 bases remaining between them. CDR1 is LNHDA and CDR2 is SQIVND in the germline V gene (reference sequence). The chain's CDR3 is CASSIGPAADYEQYF. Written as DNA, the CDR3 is TGTGCCAGTAGTATTGGCCCCGCGGCGGATTACGAGCAGTACTTC.

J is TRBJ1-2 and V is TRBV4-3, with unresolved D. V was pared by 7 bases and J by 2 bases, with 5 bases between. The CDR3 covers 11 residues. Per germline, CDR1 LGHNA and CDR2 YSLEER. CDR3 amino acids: CASKGNYGYTF. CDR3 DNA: TGCGCCAGCAAAGGGAACTATGGCTACACCTTC.

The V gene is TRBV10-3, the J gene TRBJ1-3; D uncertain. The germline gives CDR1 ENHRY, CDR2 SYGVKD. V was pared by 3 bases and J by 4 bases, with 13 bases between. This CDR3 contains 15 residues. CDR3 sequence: CAISESNISGNTIYF. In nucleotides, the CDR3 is TGTGCCATCAGTGAATCGAATATCTCCGGAAACACCATATATTTT.

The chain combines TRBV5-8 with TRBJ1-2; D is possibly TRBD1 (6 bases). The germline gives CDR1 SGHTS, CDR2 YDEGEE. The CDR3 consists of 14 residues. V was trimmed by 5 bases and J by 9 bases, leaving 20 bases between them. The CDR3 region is CASSSPQGGQSYTF. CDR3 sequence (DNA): TGTGCCAGCAGTTCGCCACAGGGTGGGCAAAGCTACACCTTC.

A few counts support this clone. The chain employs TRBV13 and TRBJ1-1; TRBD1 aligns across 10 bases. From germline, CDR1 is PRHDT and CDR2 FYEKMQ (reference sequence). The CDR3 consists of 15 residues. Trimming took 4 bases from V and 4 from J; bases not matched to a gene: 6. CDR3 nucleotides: TGTGCCAGCAGCTACCGACAGGGGGCAAGCACTGAAGCTTTCTTT. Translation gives CASSYRQGASTEAFF.

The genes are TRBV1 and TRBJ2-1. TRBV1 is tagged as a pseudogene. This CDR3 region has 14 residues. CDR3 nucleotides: TGCACCAGCACCACGAGCACGGGGCGACATGAGCAGTTCTTC. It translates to CTSTTSTGRHEQFF.

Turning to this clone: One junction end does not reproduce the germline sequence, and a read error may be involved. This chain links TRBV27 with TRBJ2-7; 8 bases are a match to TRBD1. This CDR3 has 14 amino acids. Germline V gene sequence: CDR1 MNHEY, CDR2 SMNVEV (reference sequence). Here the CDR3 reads CTSQQGGSSYEQYF. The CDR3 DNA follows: TGTACCAGCCAACAGGGGGGTAGCTCCTACGAGCAGTACTTC.

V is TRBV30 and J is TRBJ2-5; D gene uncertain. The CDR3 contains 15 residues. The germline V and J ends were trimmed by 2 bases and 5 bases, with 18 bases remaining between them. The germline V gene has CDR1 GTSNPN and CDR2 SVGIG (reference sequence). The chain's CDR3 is CAWSPVPPLRETQYF. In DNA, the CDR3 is TGTGCCTGGAGTCCAGTCCCTCCACTGAGGGAGACCCAGTACTTC. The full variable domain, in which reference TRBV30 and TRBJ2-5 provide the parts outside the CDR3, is SQTIHQWPATLVQPVGSPLSLECTVEGTSNPNLYWYRQAAGRGLQLLFYSVGIGQISSEVPQNLSASRPQDRQFILSSKKLLLSDSGFYLCAWSPVPPLRETQYFGPGTRLLVL.

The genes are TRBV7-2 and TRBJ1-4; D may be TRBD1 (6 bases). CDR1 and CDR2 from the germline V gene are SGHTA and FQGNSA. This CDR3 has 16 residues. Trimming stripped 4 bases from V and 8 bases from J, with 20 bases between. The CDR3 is CASSSRPRGTNEKLFF. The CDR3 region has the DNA TGTGCCAGCAGCTCTCGTCCCAGGGGTACAAACGAAAAACTGTTTTTT.

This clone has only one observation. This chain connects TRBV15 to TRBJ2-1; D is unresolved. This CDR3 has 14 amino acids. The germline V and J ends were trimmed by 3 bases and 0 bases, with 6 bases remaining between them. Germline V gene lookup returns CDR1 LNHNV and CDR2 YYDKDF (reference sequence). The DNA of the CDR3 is TGTGCCACCAGCAGTTCGAGCTCCTACAATGAGCAGTTCTTC. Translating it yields CATSSSSSYNEQFF.

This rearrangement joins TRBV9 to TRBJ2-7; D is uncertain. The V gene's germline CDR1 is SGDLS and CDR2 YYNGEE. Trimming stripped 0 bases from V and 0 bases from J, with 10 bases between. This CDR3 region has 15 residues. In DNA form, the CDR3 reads TGTGCCAGCAGCGTAGGGCAGGAGAGCTCCTACGAGCAGTACTTC. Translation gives CASSVGQESSYEQYF.

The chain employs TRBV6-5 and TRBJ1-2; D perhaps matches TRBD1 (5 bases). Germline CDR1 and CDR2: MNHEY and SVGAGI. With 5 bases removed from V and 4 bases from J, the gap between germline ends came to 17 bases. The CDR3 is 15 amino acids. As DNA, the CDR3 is TGTGCCAGCAGTAACGCTCAGGGATGGGGCTATGGCTACACCTTC. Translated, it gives CASSNAQGWGYGYTF.

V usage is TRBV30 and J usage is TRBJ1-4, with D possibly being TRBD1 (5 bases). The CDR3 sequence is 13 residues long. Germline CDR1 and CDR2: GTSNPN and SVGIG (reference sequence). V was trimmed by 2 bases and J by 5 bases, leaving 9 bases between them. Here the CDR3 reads CAWSRDGNEKLFF. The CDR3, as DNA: TGTGCCTGGAGTAGGGACGGGAATGAAAAACTGTTTTTT.

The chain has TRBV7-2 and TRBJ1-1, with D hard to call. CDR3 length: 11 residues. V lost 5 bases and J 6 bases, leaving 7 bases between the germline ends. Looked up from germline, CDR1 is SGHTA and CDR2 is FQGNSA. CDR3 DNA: TGTGCCAGCAGCCAAGGGTCTGAAGCTTTCTTT. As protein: CASSQGSEAFF.

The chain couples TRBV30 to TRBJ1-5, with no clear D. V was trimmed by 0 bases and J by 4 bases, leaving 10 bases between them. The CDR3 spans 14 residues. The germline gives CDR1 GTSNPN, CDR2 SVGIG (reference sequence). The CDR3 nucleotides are TGTGCCTGGAGTGTACTCCGGGGTAATCAGCCCCAGCATTTT. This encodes CAWSVLRGNQPQHF.

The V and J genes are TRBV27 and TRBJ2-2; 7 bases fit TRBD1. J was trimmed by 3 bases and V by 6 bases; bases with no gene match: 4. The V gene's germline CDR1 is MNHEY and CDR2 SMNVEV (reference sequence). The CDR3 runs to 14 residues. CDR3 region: CASRSGQDTGELFF. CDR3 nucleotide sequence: TGTGCCAGCAGATCCGGACAGGACACCGGGGAGCTGTTTTTT.